This paragraph covers one T cell receptor (beta chain) sequence. Its antigen is undetermined. CDR3 size: 17 residues. The V gene's germline CDR1 is MNHGY and CDR2 SAAAGT. Trimming cost V 6 bases and J 5 bases; bases outside gene matches: 13. TCRdb analysed the reads with MiXCR anew, one entry per CDR3 protein. The data hold some 600,000 distinct CDR3 sequences, with 20% to 25% observed a single time. This record belongs to a study of T cell repertoires in cytomegalovirus infection. Study-wide background: Public TCR beta signature analysis indicated the presence of both CMV infection and matching HLA type.

Study-level findings and limits: Ex vivo responses were dominated by HLA-C-restricted CMV-specific TCR beta clonotypes. Identification of carriers of CMV plus the relevant HLA was achieved through cumulative public TCR beta family frequency.

This chain joins TRBV6-8 and TRBJ2-5; TRBD2 matches 12 bases. The sample was CD8+ T cells from PBMCs. The receptor comes from a human donor in good health (CMV status not recorded). Some clones in this sample may be carry-over from other donors' samples. CDR3 in amino acids: CASSLYPSGGAGETQYF. The CDR3 region has the DNA TGTGCCAGCAGCTTGTACCCTAGCGGGGGGGCCGGGGAGACCCAGTACTTC.